This record concerns one T cell receptor (beta chain) sequence. There were TCR beta CDR3 regions amplified from RNA transcripts. TCR CDR3 regions were first amplified by RT-PCR with HTBI primers. One entry per CDR3 protein results from TCRdb running MiXCR on the multiplex PCR reads. The sample includes approximately 520,000 distinct CDR3 sequences, around 22% of them seen just once. Exclusion of patients followed from uncontrolled infection, other autoimmune disease, pregnancy or lactation. Germline assignment: CDR1 SGHAT and CDR2 FQNNGV. The V gene end was trimmed by 5 bases and the J gene end by 5 bases; junction bases not matched to a gene: 9. The CDR3 extends over 15 amino acids. This entry comes from a study of T cells in Graves' hyperthyroidism and ophthalmopathy.

The chain is built from TRBV11-2 and TRBJ2-3, with 8 bases matching TRBD2. Sequenced material: blood. The clonotype originates from a woman aged 25 to 39 with Graves' ophthalmopathy. CDR3 loop: CASSVDGGEGDTQYF. As DNA, the CDR3 is TGTGCCAGCAGCGTCGACGGGGGGGAGGGAGATACGCAGTATTTT.